These T cell receptor beta chains were read from a single sample in a study of CD8 T cells in ankylosing spondylitis. In TCRdb, the 5' RACE reads were re-called with MiXCR into one record per CDR3 protein. The data hold about 800,000 distinct CDR3 sequences, with about 12% observed a single time. The material sequenced was blood, either unsorted or a sorted T cell fraction (not recorded which). These receptors came from a male donor with ankylosing spondylitis. CDR3s include the opening cysteine and the closing phenylalanine or tryptophan. The order of the fields is CDR3 protein, CDR3 DNA, CDR3 length, V gene, J gene, clone size, D gene. D genes are given only for firm matches. For some rows the clone size is stated as once, few or many, or as a class when expanded; others skip it.

CATSDIPGTGLYNEQFF	TGTGCCACCAGTGATATCCCCGGGACAGGTCTCTACAATGAGCAGTTCTTC	17	TRBV24-1	TRBJ2-1	-	TRBD1
CASSQDLALGVGEQYF	TGCGCCAGCAGCCAAGATCTGGCCCTAGGGGTAGGCGAGCAGTACTTC	16	TRBV4-3	TRBJ2-7	-	-
CASSSLQDTMTQYF	TGTGCCAGCAGTTCCCTCCAGGACACCATGACCCAGTACTTC	14	TRBV11-2	TRBJ2-5	-	-
CASSRYMPTSGRETYNEQFF	TGTGCCAGCAGTCGATATATGCCAACTAGCGGGAGGGAAACCTACAATGAGCAGTTCTTC	20	TRBV11-2	TRBJ2-1	few	TRBD2
CASSLDGWGNYGYTF	TGTGCCAGCAGCTTAGATGGGTGGGGGAACTATGGCTACACCTTC	15	TRBV11-2	TRBJ1-2	few	-
CASSQDSGQGYGYTF	TGCGCCAGCAGCCAAGATAGTGGACAGGGATATGGCTACACCTTC	15	TRBV4-3	TRBJ1-2	-	TRBD1
CASSPEQGINSPLHF	TGTGCCAGCAGTCCGGAACAGGGGATTAATTCACCCCTCCACTTT	15	TRBV28	TRBJ1-6	-	TRBD1
CSARVRTENTEAFF	TGCAGTGCTAGAGTCCGGACAGAGAACACTGAAGCTTTCTTT	14	TRBV20-1	TRBJ1-1	-	-
CSATTSGGSYEQYF	TGCAGTGCGACTACTAGCGGGGGATCTTACGAGCAGTACTTC	14	TRBV20-1	TRBJ2-7	few	TRBD2
CASSFASGGINEQFF	TGTGCCAGCAGTTTCGCCAGCGGGGGTATCAATGAGCAGTTCTTC	15	TRBV12-3/TRBV12-4	TRBJ2-1	few	TRBD2
CASSSGDGGELFF	TGCGCCAGCAGCTCCGGGGATGGCGGGGAGCTGTTTTTT	13	TRBV5-1	TRBJ2-2	-	-
CSARAPGGPGETQYF	TGCAGTGCTAGAGCCCCGGGAGGGCCTGGGGAGACCCAGTACTTC	15	TRBV20-1	TRBJ2-5	-	TRBD2